This record concerns one T cell receptor (beta chain) sequence. The data were produced by immunoSEQ multiplex PCR, yet TCRdb's version contains in-frame clones alone and is incomplete. Of about 86,000 clones in the sample, less than 90% are singletons; the top ten hold 8.5% to 10%. Germline V CDR1 and CDR2: MNHNY, SVGAGI (reference sequence). V lost 2 bases, J lost 3 bases, and 7 bases lay in between. The CDR3 has 14 residues. This specimen belongs to a study of control samples from healthy donors and cancer patients. This chain joins TRBV6-6 and TRBJ2-2; possibly TRBD1 for D (5 bases). This TCR was recovered from a woman between 50 and 59 years old with colorectal cancer. The specimen sequenced was PBMCs. Here the CDR3 reads CASSYDRDTGELFF. The CDR3 DNA reads TGTGCCAGCAGTTACGACAGAGACACCGGGGAGCTGTTTTTT.